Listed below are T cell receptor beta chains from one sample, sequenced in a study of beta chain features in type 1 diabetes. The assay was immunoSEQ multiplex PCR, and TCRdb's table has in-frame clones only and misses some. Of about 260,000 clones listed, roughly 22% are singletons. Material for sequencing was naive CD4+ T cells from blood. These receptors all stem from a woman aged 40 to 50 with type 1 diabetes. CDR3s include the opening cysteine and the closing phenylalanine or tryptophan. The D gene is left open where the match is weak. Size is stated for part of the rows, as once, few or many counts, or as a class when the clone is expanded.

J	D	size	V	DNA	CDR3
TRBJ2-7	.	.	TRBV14	TGTGCCAGCAGCCAACAATCAGGGGCCTCCTACGAGCAGTACTTC	CASSQQSGASYEQYF
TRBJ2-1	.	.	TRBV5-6	TGTGCCAGCCACTCCTACAATGAGCAGTTCTTC	CASHSYNEQFF
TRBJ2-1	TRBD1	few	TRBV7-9	TGTGCCAGCAGCCCGGGACAGTGGAATGAGCAGTTCTTC	CASSPGQWNEQFF
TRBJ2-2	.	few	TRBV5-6	TGTGCCAGCAGCTTGGGTCCGGGAAGAGGCACCGGGGAGCTGTTTTTT	CASSLGPGRGTGELFF
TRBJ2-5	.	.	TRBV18	TGTGCCAGCTCCCTCCAAGAGACCCAGTACTTC	CASSLQETQYF
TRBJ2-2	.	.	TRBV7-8	TGTGCCAGCAGCTTCATGAGGAACACCGGGGAGCTGTTTTTT	CASSFMRNTGELFF
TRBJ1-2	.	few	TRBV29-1	TGCAGCGTTGAAATCCAGCTCCAGGGTGGCTACACCTTC	CSVEIQLQGGYTF
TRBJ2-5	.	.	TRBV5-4	TGTGCCAGCACCACCGGGGGTGCGGGCACGTACCAAGAGACCCAGTACTTC	CASTTGGAGTYQETQYF
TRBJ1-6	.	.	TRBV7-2	TGTGCCAGCAGCCTTCCTCAGGGGCCCCTCCACTTT	CASSLPQGPLHF
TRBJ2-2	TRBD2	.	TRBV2	TGTGCCAGCAGTGTCGGTCTAGCGGTGAACACCGGGGAGCTGTTTTTT	CASSVGLAVNTGELFF
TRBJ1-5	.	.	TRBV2	TGTGCCTCCGCACTCGCGTATCAGCCCCAGCATTTT	CASALAYQPQHF
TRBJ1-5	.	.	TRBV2	TGTGCCAGCAGTGGGCCACGTAGCAATCAGCCCCAGCATTTT	CASSGPRSNQPQHF
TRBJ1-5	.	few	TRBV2	TGTGCCATCCGGACAGATAGCAATCAGCCCCAGCATTTT	CAIRTDSNQPQHF
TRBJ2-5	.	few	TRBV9	TGTGCCAGCAGCGTAGCTTCGGAAGAGACCCAGTACTTC	CASSVASEETQYF
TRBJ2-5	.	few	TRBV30	TGTGCCTGGAGTCTTGGGACTTCCCCAATGACCCAGTACTTC	CAWSLGTSPMTQYF
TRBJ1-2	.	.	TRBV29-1	TGCAGCGTTGCCGGAGAGGGCCCGTACGGCTACACCTTC	CSVAGEGPYGYTF
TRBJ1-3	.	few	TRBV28	TGTGCCAGCAGCCAGCCGGGGAGACGAGACACCATATATTTT	CASSQPGRRDTIYF
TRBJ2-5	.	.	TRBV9	TGTGCCAGCAGTATAGCGTCCCAAGAGACCCAGTACTTC	CASSIASQETQYF
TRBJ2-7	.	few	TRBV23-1	TGCGCCAGCAGTCAATCTATCTGGAGCAACGACAGGTTCAACTCCTACGAGCAGTACTTC	CASSQSIWSNDRFNSYEQYF
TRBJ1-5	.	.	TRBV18	TGTGCCAGCTCATTCGGCAGAAATAGAGGCGATAGCAATCAGCCCCAGCATTTT	CASSFGRNRGDSNQPQHF
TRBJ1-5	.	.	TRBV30	TGTGCCTGGAGCACAGGAAATCAGAGGCCCCAGCATTTT	CAWSTGNQRPQHF
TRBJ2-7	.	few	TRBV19	TGTGCCAGTTCTACGCGGGATCTTTACGAGCAGTACTTC	CASSTRDLYEQYF
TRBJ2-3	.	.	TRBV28	TGTGCCAGCAGTTCGGGGGCAGATACGCAGTATTTT	CASSSGADTQYF
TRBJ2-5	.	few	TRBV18	TGTGCCAGCTCAGCTCCTCCGCGGGAGACCCAGTACTTC	CASSAPPRETQYF
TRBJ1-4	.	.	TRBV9	TGTGCCAGCAGCGTCGGGGGTCTTATTCCGGAACTGTTTTTT	CASSVGGLIPELFF
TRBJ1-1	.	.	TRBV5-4	TGTGCCAGCTTGAGGACAGAAGAGAACACTGAAGCTTTCTTT	CASLRTEENTEAFF
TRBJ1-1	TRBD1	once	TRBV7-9	TGTGCCAGCAGCCTTATGGACAGGGGAGGCACTGAAGCTTTCTTT	CASSLMDRGGTEAFF
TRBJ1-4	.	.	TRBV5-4	TGTGCCAGCAGCTTGGATCAGGCAAAACTGTTTTTT	CASSLDQAKLFF
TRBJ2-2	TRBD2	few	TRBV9	TGTGCCAGCAGCGTCCTAGCGGGGGCTTACACCGGGGAGCTGTTTTTT	CASSVLAGAYTGELFF